This T cell receptor (beta chain) derives from a study of identical twins. TCRdb re-called the 5' RACE reads with MiXCR, one entry per CDR3 protein. The sample contains roughly 700,000 distinct CDR3 sequences, around 8.6% of which appear only once. Findings of the study overall: The models gave estimates that fell short of the out-of-frame TCR alpha sharing seen in monozygotic twins.

Healthy Caucasians were all of the donors. With respect to this clonotype: Its target is not known.

This same sample was also taken into another study, of yellow fever vaccine responses in identical twins.

The specimen was PBMCs. This clonotype originated in a woman aged 18 to 35 in good health.

CDR3 protein: CAISLNRNEQFF. For the CDR3, the DNA is TGTGCCATCAGCCTTAACAGGAATGAGCAGTTCTTC. The chain is built from TRBV10-3 and TRBJ2-1; the D gene is possibly TRBD1 (5 bases). Trimming pared 6 bases from V and 7 bases from J, leaving 10 bases between. Germline assignment: CDR1 ENHRY and CDR2 SYGVKD. The CDR3 is made up of 12 amino acids.